A selection of T cell receptor beta chains follows, all from one sample in a study of T cells after somatic rescue of genetic block. Generated by immunoSEQ multiplex PCR, the TCRdb table keeps only in-frame clones and is missing some. The table has roughly 12,000 clones, approximately 79% seen once. What was sequenced was peripheral blood mononuclear cells (PBMCs). The receptors derive from a boy younger than 18. Each CDR3 is given with its conserved first and last residue. D genes are given only for firm matches. For some rows the clone size is stated as once, few or many, or as a class when expanded; others skip it.

TRBJ2-2 | medium-sized | 14 | . | TRBV5-1 | CASSWGPGTGELFF | TGCGCCAGCAGCTGGGGGCCGGGCACCGGGGAGCTGTTTTTT
TRBJ2-1 | . | 13 | TRBD1 | TRBV19 | CASSRDRGTWQFF | TGTGCCAGTAGTAGGGACAGGGGAACCTGGCAGTTCTTC
TRBJ2-2 | . | 20 | TRBD2 | TRBV19 | CASSFTGLVTRGPANGELFF | TGTGCCAGTAGTTTCACGGGACTAGTAACCAGAGGCCCTGCAAATGGGGAGCTGTTTTTT
TRBJ1-2 | few | 15 | . | TRBV5-1 | CASSLDGGSGFGYTF | TGCGCCAGCAGCTTGGATGGGGGTTCGGGGTTTGGCTACACCTTC
TRBJ2-7 | large | 15 | . | TRBV4-1 | CASSQEDVPGYEQYF | TGCGCCAGCAGCCAAGAGGACGTCCCGGGGTACGAGCAGTACTTC
TRBJ1-6 | . | 17 | . | TRBV4-1 | CASSHPQGRTANSPLHF | TGCGCCAGCAGCCACCCACAAGGACGCACAGCGAATTCACCCCTCCACTTT
TRBJ2-4 | . | 16 | . | TRBV11-2 | CASSPSAGSSKNIQYF | TGTGCCAGCAGCCCTTCGGCGGGGAGTTCCAAAAACATTCAGTACTTC
TRBJ2-7 | . | 14 | . | TRBV11-2 | CASSLVTDGYEQYF | TGTGCCAGCAGCTTAGTTACGGACGGCTACGAGCAGTACTTC
TRBJ1-2 | . | 13 | TRBD1 | TRBV10-3 | CAISADRVLGYTF | TGTGCCATCAGTGCCGACAGGGTGCTTGGCTACACCTTC
TRBJ1-2 | . | 18 | . | TRBV4-2 | CASSQGLGGGARPRGYTF | TGTGCCAGCAGCCAGGGTCTCGGAGGGGGGGCACGTCCACGGGGCTACACCTTC
TRBJ2-5 | . | 13 | . | TRBV7-2 | CASSLGPLRTQYF | TGTGCCAGCAGCTTGGGGCCCCTCAGGACCCAGTACTTC
TRBJ1-1 | . | 16 | . | TRBV5-4 | CASSLAHQRRSTEAFF | TGTGCCAGCAGCTTGGCCCACCAAAGGAGGAGCACTGAAGCTTTCTTT
TRBJ2-7 | few | 15 | . | TRBV5-1 | CASSKTPGHLYEQYF | TGCGCCAGCAGCAAAACACCGGGACACCTCTACGAGCAGTACTTC
TRBJ2-5 | . | 14 | . | TRBV30 | CAWSVNVGQETQYF | TGTGCCTGGAGTGTGAATGTGGGCCAAGAGACCCAGTACTTC
TRBJ1-1 | medium-sized | 17 | TRBD1 | TRBV5-6 | CASSLAGQGPWNTEAFF | TGTGCCAGCAGCTTGGCGGGACAGGGGCCGTGGAACACTGAAGCTTTCTTT
TRBJ2-5 | . | 12 | . | TRBV7-9 | CASQGLQETQYF | TGTGCCAGTCAGGGACTTCAAGAGACCCAGTACTTC
TRBJ2-7 | . | 14 | TRBD1 | TRBV27 | CASSRDRFLREQYF | TGTGCCAGCAGCCGGGACAGGTTTCTAAGGGAGCAGTACTTC